This note documents a single T cell receptor beta chain sequence. This record belongs to a study of blood T cell repertoires in COVID-19. Study details: In each case, the material was cDNA or gDNA derived from T cells, B-cell-depleted T cells, or PBMCs.

The repertoire was sequenced with immunoSEQ multiplex PCR; TCRdb's copy has only in-frame clones and lacks some. This sample has roughly 280,000 clones, with under 90% found just once. Germline V gene data show CDR1 as MNHEY and CDR2 as SVGAGI. This CDR3 contains 14 residues. Germline trimming cut 5 bases from V and 3 bases from J; bases unmatched to any gene: 6. The chain employs TRBV6-5 and TRBJ2-7; TRBD2 matches 8 bases. The specimen sequenced was PBMCs or T cells enriched from blood (not recorded which). The source of this sequence is a woman aged 55-69 years who had recovered from COVID-19. The CDR3 DNA reads as TGTGCCAGCAGTCAGACCGGGACTAGCTACGAGCAGTACTTC. Translation gives CASSQTGTSYEQYF.